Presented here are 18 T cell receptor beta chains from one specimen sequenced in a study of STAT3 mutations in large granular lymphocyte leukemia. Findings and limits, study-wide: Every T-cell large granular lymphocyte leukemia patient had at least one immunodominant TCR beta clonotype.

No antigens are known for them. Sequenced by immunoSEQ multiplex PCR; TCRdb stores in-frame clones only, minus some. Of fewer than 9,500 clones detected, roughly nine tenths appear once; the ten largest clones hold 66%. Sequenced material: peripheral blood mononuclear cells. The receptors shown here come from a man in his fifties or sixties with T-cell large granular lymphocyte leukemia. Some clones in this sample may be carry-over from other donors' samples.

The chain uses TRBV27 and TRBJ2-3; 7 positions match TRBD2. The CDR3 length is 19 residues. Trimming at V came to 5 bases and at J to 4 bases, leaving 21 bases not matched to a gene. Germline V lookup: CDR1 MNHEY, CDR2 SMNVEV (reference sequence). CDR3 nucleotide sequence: TGTGCCAGCAGTCCATCGAAACACATACTAGCGACGGGTCCAGATACGCAGTATTTT. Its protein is CASSPSKHILATGPDTQYF.

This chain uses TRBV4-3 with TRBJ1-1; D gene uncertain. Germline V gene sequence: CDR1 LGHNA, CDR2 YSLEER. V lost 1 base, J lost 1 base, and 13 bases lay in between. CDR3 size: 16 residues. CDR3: CASSQGLGQSNTEAFF. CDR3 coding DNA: TGCGCCAGCAGCCAAGGGCTTGGGCAATCGAACACTGAAGCTTTCTTT.

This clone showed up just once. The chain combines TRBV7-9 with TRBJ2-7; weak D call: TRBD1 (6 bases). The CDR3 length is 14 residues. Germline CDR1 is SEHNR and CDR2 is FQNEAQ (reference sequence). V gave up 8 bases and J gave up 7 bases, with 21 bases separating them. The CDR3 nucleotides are TGTGCCAGCGGACTTCAGGGGCTAACGGGTGAGCAGTACTTC. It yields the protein CASGLQGLTGEQYF.

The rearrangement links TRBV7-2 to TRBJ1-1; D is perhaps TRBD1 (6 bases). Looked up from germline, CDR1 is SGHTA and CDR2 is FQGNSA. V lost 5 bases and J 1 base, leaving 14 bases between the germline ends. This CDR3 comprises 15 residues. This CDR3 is CASSPLTGPNTEAFF. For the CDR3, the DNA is TGTGCCAGCAGCCCCTTGACAGGCCCGAACACTGAAGCTTTCTTT.

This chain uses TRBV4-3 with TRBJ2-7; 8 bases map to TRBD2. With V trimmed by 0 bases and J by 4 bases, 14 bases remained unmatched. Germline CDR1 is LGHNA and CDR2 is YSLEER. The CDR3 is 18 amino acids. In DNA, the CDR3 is TGCGCCAGCAGCCAAGAAATACTAGCGGCTAATGTCCTATACGAGCAGTACTTC. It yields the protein CASSQEILAANVLYEQYF.

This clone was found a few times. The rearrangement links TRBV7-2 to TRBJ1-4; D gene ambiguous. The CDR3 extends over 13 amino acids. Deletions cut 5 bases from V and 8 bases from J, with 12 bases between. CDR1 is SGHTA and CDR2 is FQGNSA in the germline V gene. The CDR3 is CASSPPASEKLFF. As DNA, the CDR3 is TGTGCCAGCAGCCCCCCAGCCAGCGAAAAACTGTTTTTT.

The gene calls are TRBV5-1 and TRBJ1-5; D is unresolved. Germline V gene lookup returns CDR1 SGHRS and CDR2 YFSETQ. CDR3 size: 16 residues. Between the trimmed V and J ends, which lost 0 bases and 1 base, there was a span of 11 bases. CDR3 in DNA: TGCGCCAGCAGCTTGGGCGGAATCTGGAGCAATCAGCCCCAGCATTTT. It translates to CASSLGGIWSNQPQHF.

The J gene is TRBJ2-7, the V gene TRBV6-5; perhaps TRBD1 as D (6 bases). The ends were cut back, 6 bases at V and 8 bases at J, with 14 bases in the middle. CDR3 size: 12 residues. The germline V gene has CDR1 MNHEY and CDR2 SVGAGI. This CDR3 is CASSLDWDKQYF. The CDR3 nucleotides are TGTGCCAGCAGCCTCGACTGGGACAAGCAGTACTTC.

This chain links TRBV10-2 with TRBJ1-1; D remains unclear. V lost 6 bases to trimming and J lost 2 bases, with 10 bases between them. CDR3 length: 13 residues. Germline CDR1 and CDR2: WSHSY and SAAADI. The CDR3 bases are TGCGCCAGCAGAGACACGGCCAACACTGAAGCTTTCTTT. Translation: CASRDTANTEAFF.

The chain's CDR3 is CAISVDRGPGETQYF. CDR3 sequence (DNA): TGTGCCATCAGTGTTGACAGGGGGCCGGGAGAGACCCAGTACTTC. The chain employs TRBV10-3 and TRBJ2-5, with TRBD1 matching 10 bases. The CDR3 sequence is 15 residues long. V shed 4 bases, J shed 4 bases, and the junction held 6 bases outside the gene matches. From germline, CDR1 is ENHRY and CDR2 SYGVKD.

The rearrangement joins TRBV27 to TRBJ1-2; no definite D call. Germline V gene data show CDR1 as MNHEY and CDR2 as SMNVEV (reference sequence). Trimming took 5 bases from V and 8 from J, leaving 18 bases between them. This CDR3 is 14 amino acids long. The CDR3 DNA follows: TGTGCCAGCAGTCGGGGAAAAAACGGAGGGGGCTACACCTTC. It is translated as CASSRGKNGGGYTF.

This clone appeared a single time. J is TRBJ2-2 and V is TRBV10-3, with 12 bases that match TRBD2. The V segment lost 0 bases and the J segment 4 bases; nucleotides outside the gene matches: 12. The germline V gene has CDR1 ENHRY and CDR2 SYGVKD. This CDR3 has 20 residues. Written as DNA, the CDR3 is TGTGCCATCAGTGAGTCTTGGCTAGCGGGAGGGCTTGGTGGCACCGGGGAGCTGTTTTTT. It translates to CAISESWLAGGLGGTGELFF.

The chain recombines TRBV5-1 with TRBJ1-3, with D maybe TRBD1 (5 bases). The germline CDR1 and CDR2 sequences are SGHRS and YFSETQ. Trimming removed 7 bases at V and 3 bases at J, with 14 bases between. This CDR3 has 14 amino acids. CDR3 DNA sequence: TGCGCCAGCGGACTCGGGGGAAATGGAAACACCATATATTTT. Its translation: CASGLGGNGNTIYF.

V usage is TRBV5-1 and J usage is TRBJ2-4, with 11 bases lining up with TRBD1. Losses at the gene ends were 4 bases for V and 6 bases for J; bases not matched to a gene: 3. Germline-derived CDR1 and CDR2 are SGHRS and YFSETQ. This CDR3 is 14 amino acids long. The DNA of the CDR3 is TGCGCCAGCAGCCTTGGGACAGGGGGAAACATTCAGTACTTC. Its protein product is CASSLGTGGNIQYF.

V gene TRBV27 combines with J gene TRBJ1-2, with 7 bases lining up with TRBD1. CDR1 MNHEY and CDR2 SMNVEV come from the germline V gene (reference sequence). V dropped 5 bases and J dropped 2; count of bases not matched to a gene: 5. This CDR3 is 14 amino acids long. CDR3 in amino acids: CASSPLGQNYGYTF. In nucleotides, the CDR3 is TGTGCCAGCAGTCCATTGGGACAGAACTATGGCTACACCTTC.

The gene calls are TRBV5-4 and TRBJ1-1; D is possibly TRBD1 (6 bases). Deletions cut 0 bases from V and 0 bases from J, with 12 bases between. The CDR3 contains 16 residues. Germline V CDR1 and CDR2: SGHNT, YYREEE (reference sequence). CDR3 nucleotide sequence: TGTGCCAGCAGCTTGGAGGGGGGCGGTATGAACACTGAAGCTTTCTTT. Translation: CASSLEGGGMNTEAFF.

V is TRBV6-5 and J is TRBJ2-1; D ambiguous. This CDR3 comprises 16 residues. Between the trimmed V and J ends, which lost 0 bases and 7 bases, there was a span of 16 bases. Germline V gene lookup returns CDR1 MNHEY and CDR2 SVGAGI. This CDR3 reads CASSYSGIGERNEQFF. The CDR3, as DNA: TGTGCCAGCAGTTACTCGGGGATCGGCGAGCGAAATGAGCAGTTCTTC.

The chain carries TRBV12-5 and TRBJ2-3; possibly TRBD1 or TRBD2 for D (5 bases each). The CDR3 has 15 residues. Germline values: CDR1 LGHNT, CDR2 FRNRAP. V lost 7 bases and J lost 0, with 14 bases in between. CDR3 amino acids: CASAPGPTSTDTQYF. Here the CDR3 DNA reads TGTGCTAGTGCCCCGGGACCCACGAGCACAGATACGCAGTATTTT.